Sequencing of this T cell receptor (beta chain) was carried out in a study of T cell responses to AZD1222 COVID-19 vaccine. Data came from immunoSEQ multiplex PCR; TCRdb stores just in-frame clones and leaves some out. The data contain 30,000 to 40,000 clones, roughly 88% of them seen just once; the ten biggest clones take up 11% to 15%. CDR3 size: 12 residues. Germline values: CDR1 LNHDA, CDR2 SQIVND (reference sequence). Trimming left V 7 bases short and J 7 bases short, with 13 bases between. This receptor was identified in an adult who received the AZD1222 COVID-19 vaccine. The input for sequencing was peripheral blood, taken 28 days after the second AZD1222 dose. The rearrangement joins TRBV19 to TRBJ1-1; the D gene is possibly TRBD1 (6 bases). CDR3 in DNA: TGTGCCAGTACCCGACAGGAGAGTGAAGCTTTCTTT. Protein product: CASTRQESEAFF. The entire variable domain, with the rest obtained from reference TRBV19 and TRBJ1-1, is as follows: DGGITQSPKYLFRKEGQNVTLSCEQNLNHDAMYWYRQDPGQGLRLIYYSQIVNDFQKGDIAEGYSVSREKKESFPLTVTSAQKNPTAFYLCASTRQESEAFFGQGTRLTVV.